This is a list of T cell receptor beta chains from one sample in a study of regulatory T cells in long-lasting Graves disease. MiXCR, run by TCRdb on the multiplex PCR reads, gives a single entry per CDR3 protein. The sample contains over 400,000 distinct CDR3 sequences, 12% to 15% of which appear only once. This sample also belongs to another study, concerning T cells in Graves' hyperthyroidism and ophthalmopathy.

The material sequenced was peripheral blood mononuclear cells (PBMCs), taken at new diagnosis, from a patient treated with antithyroid drugs. These receptors all come from a woman in her forties or fifties with Graves disease. Each CDR3 is given with its conserved first and last residue. The D gene is left open where the match is weak. Not all rows give a size; the values are once, few, many and, for expanded clones, a class.

TRBV28	TRBJ1-2	many	-	CASSLSREGRYTF	TGTGCCAGCAGTTTATCCAGGGAGGGTCGTTACACCTTC
TRBV2	TRBJ1-5	many	-	CASSVSGSNQPQHF	TGTGCCAGCAGTGTTTCGGGAAGCAATCAGCCCCAGCATTTT
TRBV18	TRBJ2-4	few	TRBD2	CASSPQLGEGQQNIQYF	TGTGCCAGCTCACCCCAGTTGGGGGAGGGCCAACAAAACATTCAGTACTTC
TRBV2	TRBJ2-7	many	-	CASSPPGTFGSYEQYF	TGTGCCAGCAGTCCCCCCGGGACATTTGGGTCCTACGAGCAGTACTTC
TRBV7-2	TRBJ2-2	few	-	CASSLESAVAGELFF	TGTGCCAGCAGCTTAGAGTCAGCTGTCGCCGGGGAGCTGTTTTTT
TRBV20-1	TRBJ2-7	-	-	CSLSAEQYF	TGCAGCCTTTCTGCCGAGCAGTACTTC
TRBV28	TRBJ2-7	few	-	CASRAVGELYEQYF	TGTGCCAGCAGGGCCGTAGGGGAACTCTACGAGCAGTACTTC
TRBV12-3/TRBV12-4	TRBJ1-3	many	TRBD1	CASRVPGQSSGNTIYF	TGTGCCAGCAGAGTGCCGGGACAGAGCTCTGGAAACACCATATATTTT
TRBV30	TRBJ2-3	many	TRBD1	CAWDRDYLTDTQYF	TGTGCCTGGGACAGGGATTACCTCACAGATACGCAGTATTTT
TRBV12-3/TRBV12-4	TRBJ2-7	many	-	CASGSPYEQYF	TGTGCCAGCGGGAGCCCCTACGAGCAGTACTTC
TRBV7-2	TRBJ2-1	many	-	CASSLYRDYYNEQFF	TGTGCCAGCAGCTTATACAGGGACTACTACAATGAGCAGTTCTTC
TRBV2	TRBJ1-4	many	-	CASSEGITNEKLFF	TGTGCCAGCAGTGAGGGGATAACTAATGAAAAACTGTTTTTT
TRBV5-1	TRBJ1-2	many	-	CASSLAPIDGYTF	TGCGCCAGCAGCTTGGCCCCAATCGATGGCTACACCTTC
TRBV6-1	TRBJ1-5	-	-	CASSNTGDNQPQHF	TGTGCCAGCAGTAACACGGGGGACAATCAGCCCCAGCATTTT
TRBV6-1	TRBJ1-1	many	TRBD1	CASPSSRQGEKEWYTEAFF	TGTGCCAGCCCCTCATCAAGGCAGGGGGAGAAAGAGTGGTACACTGAAGCTTTCTTT
TRBV11-2	TRBJ1-1	many	-	CASSFARRDTEAFF	TGTGCCAGCAGCTTTGCTCGGCGGGACACTGAAGCTTTCTTT
TRBV4-2	TRBJ1-1	few	TRBD1	CASSQEVRDRGAEAFF	TGTGCCAGCAGCCAAGAGGTACGGGACAGGGGTGCTGAAGCTTTCTTT
TRBV28	TRBJ2-7	many	TRBD2	CASRESGSWEQYF	TGTGCCAGCAGGGAAAGCGGGAGTTGGGAGCAGTACTTC
TRBV7-4	TRBJ2-5	many	-	CASSLARAGNWETQYF	TGTGCCAGCAGCTTAGCGCGGGCGGGAAATTGGGAGACCCAGTACTTC
TRBV28	TRBJ2-2	many	-	CASSRDTSNTGELFF	TGTGCCAGCAGTCGGGACACGTCGAACACCGGGGAGCTGTTTTTT
TRBV28	TRBJ2-3	many	TRBD2	CASRILAGGRTDTQYF	TGTGCCAGCCGCATTTTAGCGGGAGGTCGCACAGATACGCAGTATTTT
TRBV29-1	TRBJ2-5	few	TRBD1	CSVEPQGALETQYF	TGCAGCGTTGAGCCACAGGGGGCGTTGGAGACCCAGTACTTC
TRBV28	TRBJ2-5	-	-	CASSSQLTGRETQYF	TGTGCCAGCAGTTCCCAATTAACAGGGCGAGAGACCCAGTACTTC
TRBV7-8	TRBJ2-7	many	-	CASSPRRDPYEQYF	TGTGCCAGCAGCCCCCGCCGGGACCCTTACGAGCAGTACTTC
TRBV29-1	TRBJ2-5	many	TRBD1	CSVEGYRGETQYF	TGCAGCGTTGAAGGGTACAGGGGAGAGACCCAGTACTTC
TRBV3-1	TRBJ2-5	-	-	CASSHPLDLVLVETQYF	TGTGCCAGCAGCCACCCTCTCGACCTAGTTTTGGTGGAGACCCAGTACTTC
TRBV5-1	TRBJ2-4	many	-	CASSLVPGLIDIQYF	TGCGCCAGCAGCTTGGTCCCGGGTCTTATAGACATTCAGTACTTC
TRBV2	TRBJ1-6	many	-	CASSEEDRLPLHF	TGTGCCAGCAGTGAAGAGGATCGGCTCCCCCTCCACTTT